This T cell receptor beta chain was found in a study of cytomegalovirus exposure and HLA in healthy donors. At the level of the study: From 150 million to 200 million T cells, an earlier analysis saw approximately 120 million unique TCR beta sequences.

Vbeta (60) and Jbeta (13) primers were used in the PCR. The protocol was immunoSEQ multiplex PCR, while the TCRdb copy is restricted to in-frame clones and leaves out a portion. The repertoire holds about 120,000 clones, over 60% seen once, with about an eighth in the top ten. Study findings and constraints: Researchers reportedly found TCR beta sequences accurately predicted most subjects' HLA-A and HLA-B alleles. Previously analyzed data showed that most TCR beta V segments were productive at a frequency of about 87% or about 30%. The listing of fewer than 200 TCR beta chains classed them as cytomegalovirus-associated.

Points on this clone: The antigen is unknown.

In germline, CDR1 is MNHEY, CDR2 SVGAGI. This CDR3 is built from 12 residues. V shed 7 bases, J shed 8 bases, and the junction held 7 bases outside the gene matches. What was sequenced was PBMCs. J is TRBJ2-5 and V is TRBV6-5; 7 positions match TRBD1. The TCR was taken from a man aged 30 to 39 in good health and CMV-seropositive. The CDR3 loop reads CASNRNRGTQYF. DNA for the CDR3: TGTGCCAGCAACCGAAACAGGGGAACCCAGTACTTC.